The rows below give T cell receptor beta chains drawn from one sample of a study of CD8 T cells in ankylosing spondylitis. TCRdb re-called the 5' RACE reads with MiXCR, one entry per CDR3 protein. The sample carries fewer than 80,000 distinct CDR3 sequences, less than 6% recorded once. The sequencing input was blood, either unsorted or a sorted T cell fraction (not recorded which). The receptors here all came from a male donor with ankylosing spondylitis or in good health (not recorded which). The CDR3 runs from the conserved cysteine through the conserved F or W. Fields, in order: D gene, J gene, V gene, clone size, CDR3 protein, CDR3 DNA. The D gene is left open where the match is weak. Size is stated for part of the rows, as once, few or many counts, or as a class when the clone is expanded.

>TRBD1|TRBJ1-2|TRBV29-1|many
CSVDQGTEGGYTF
TGCAGCGTTGACCAGGGGACAGAGGGGGGCTACACCTTC
>NA|TRBJ2-3|TRBV28|many
CASSSLQGTDTQYF
TGTGCCAGCAGTTCCCTGCAGGGCACAGATACGCAGTATTTT
>TRBD1|TRBJ2-2|TRBV2|many
CASGQVSGELFF
TGTGCCAGTGGACAGGTTTCCGGGGAGCTGTTTTTT
>NA|TRBJ1-5|TRBV4-2|many
CASSQGRRGWANQPQHF
TGTGCCAGCAGCCAAGGGAGGCGGGGTTGGGCCAATCAGCCCCAGCATTTT
>TRBD2|TRBJ2-1|TRBV7-3|many
CASSHGLAGGYGDEQFF
TGTGCCAGCAGCCACGGACTAGCGGGGGGGTACGGCGATGAGCAGTTCTTC
>NA|TRBJ2-4|TRBV27|many
CASSFEAFKNIQYF
TGTGCCAGCAGTTTCGAGGCGTTCAAAAACATTCAGTACTTC
>NA|TRBJ1-1|TRBV20-1|many
CSARTLGGTEAFF
TGCAGTGCCAGGACTCTGGGGGGCACTGAAGCTTTCTTT
>NA|TRBJ1-1|TRBV7-2|many
CASSPGPGLTGAFF
TGTGCCAGCAGCCCCGGTCCGGGACTCACGGGGGCTTTCTTT
>NA|TRBJ1-5|TRBV28|NA
CASSFYSNPPQHF
TGTGCCAGCAGTTTCTACAGCAATCCGCCCCAGCATTTT
>NA|TRBJ2-2|TRBV29-1|many
CSVDGGGELFF
TGCAGCGTTGACGGCGGCGGGGAGCTGTTTTTT
>NA|TRBJ2-3|TRBV5-4|many
CASQPGTLTDTQYF
TGTGCCAGCCAACCCGGGACCTTAACAGATACGCAGTATTTT
>TRBD2|TRBJ2-7|TRBV7-2|many
CASSLSQRGIYEQYF
TGTGCCAGCAGCTTATCTCAGCGGGGGATCTACGAGCAGTACTTC
>TRBD2|TRBJ2-7|TRBV28|many
CASTPIGGFYEQYF
TGTGCCAGCACCCCCATCGGGGGGTTTTACGAGCAGTACTTC
>NA|TRBJ2-1|TRBV5-1|many
CASSLARQGREQFF
TGCGCCAGCAGCTTGGCCAGGCAGGGTCGCGAGCAGTTCTTC
>NA|TRBJ2-7|TRBV6-1|many
CASSEDPRAWDQYF
TGTGCCAGCAGTGAAGACCCCAGGGCATGGGACCAGTACTTC
>NA|TRBJ2-7|TRBV11-2|many
CASSLATGAYEQYF
TGTGCCAGCAGCTTAGCGACGGGAGCCTACGAGCAGTACTTC
>NA|TRBJ1-1|TRBV24-1|many
CATSDPGTGNTEAFF
TGTGCCACCAGTGACCCAGGGACGGGGAACACTGAAGCTTTCTTT
>NA|TRBJ1-2|TRBV30|many
CAWSEHQGAYGYTF
TGTGCCTGGAGCGAACACCAGGGCGCCTATGGCTACACCTTC
>NA|TRBJ2-3|TRBV14|many
CASSQEGRDTQYF
TGTGCCAGCAGCCAAGAGGGGCGAGATACGCAGTATTTT
>NA|TRBJ2-1|TRBV12-3/TRBV12-4|many
CASSPIQGVAEQFF
TGTGCCAGCAGCCCAATTCAAGGGGTGGCTGAGCAGTTCTTC
>NA|TRBJ2-2|TRBV7-8|many
CASSLGRGGELFF
TGTGCCAGCAGCCTAGGGCGAGGCGGGGAGCTGTTTTTT
>NA|TRBJ2-3|TRBV10-3|many
CAISWGRGDTQYF
TGTGCCATCAGTTGGGGAAGGGGGGATACGCAGTATTTT
>NA|TRBJ2-3|TRBV5-1|many
CASSLGAGGTDTQYF
TGCGCCAGCAGCTTGGGGGCAGGGGGCACAGATACGCAGTATTTT
>NA|TRBJ2-1|TRBV29-1|many
CSVEKGYNEQFF
TGCAGCGTTGAGAAAGGCTACAATGAGCAGTTCTTC
>NA|TRBJ1-2|TRBV12-3/TRBV12-4|many
CASSPEDRAPYYGYTF
TGTGCCAGCAGTCCCGAAGACAGAGCCCCCTACTATGGCTACACCTTC
>NA|TRBJ2-7|TRBV5-1|many
CASSLVPASYEQYF
TGCGCCAGCAGCTTGGTTCCAGCTTCCTACGAGCAGTACTTC
>TRBD2|TRBJ2-1|TRBV2|many
CASSEILAGDEQFF
TGTGCCAGCAGTGAAATCTTAGCGGGGGATGAGCAGTTCTTC
>NA|TRBJ2-5|TRBV7-9|few
CASSPPNLETQYF
TGTGCCAGCAGTCCACCAAACCTAGAGACCCAGTACTTC
>TRBD1|TRBJ1-2|TRBV6-1|many
CASSADRGYGYTF
TGTGCCAGCAGTGCCGACAGGGGTTATGGCTACACCTTC
>NA|TRBJ2-5|TRBV2|many
CASIPGLQETQYF
TGTGCCAGCATTCCGGGACTCCAAGAGACCCAGTACTTC
>NA|TRBJ2-1|TRBV3-1|many
CASSQDRHNEQFF
TGTGCCAGCAGCCAAGACAGGCACAATGAGCAGTTCTTC
>NA|TRBJ2-1|TRBV9|NA
CASSVASEAGSLGEQFF
TGTGCGAGCAGCGTAGCCTCGGAGGCGGGGTCTTTGGGTGAGCAGTTCTTC
>TRBD1|TRBJ1-2|TRBV27|many
CASSSRQGDGYTF
TGTGCCAGCAGCTCCAGACAGGGGGATGGCTACACCTTC
>NA|TRBJ1-1|TRBV5-1|many
CASSVQMNTEAFF
TGCGCCAGCAGTGTGCAGATGAACACTGAAGCTTTCTTT
>TRBD2|TRBJ2-3|TRBV5-6|many
CASRGLAGATDTQYF
TGTGCCAGCAGGGGACTAGCGGGGGCGACAGATACGCAGTATTTT
>TRBD2|TRBJ2-7|TRBV24-1|many
CATSDGTRSYEQYF
TGTGCCACCAGTGATGGGACTAGATCCTACGAGCAGTACTTC
>NA|TRBJ2-1|TRBV18|many
CASSPPFGQSSYNEQFF
TGTGCCAGCTCACCCCCATTCGGTCAGAGCTCCTACAATGAGCAGTTCTTC
>TRBD2|TRBJ2-5|TRBV20-1|NA
CSASPPAGTNPHQETQYF
TGCAGTGCTAGCCCCCCAGCGGGGACTAACCCGCATCAAGAGACCCAGTACTTC
>TRBD1|TRBJ1-2|TRBV7-2|many
CASSLRRGGGTYLTF
TGTGCCAGCAGCCTCCGGCGAGGGGGCGGAACCTACCTAACCTTC
>NA|TRBJ1-1|TRBV20-1|many
CSARDSDRIGTEAFF
TGCAGTGCTAGAGATTCCGACAGGATTGGAACTGAAGCTTTCTTT
>TRBD1|TRBJ1-1|TRBV20-1|many
CSASGQWNTEAFF
TGCAGTGCCTCGGGACAGTGGAACACTGAAGCTTTCTTT
>NA|TRBJ2-1|TRBV10-3|many
CAIRAGLDHEQFF
TGTGCCATCAGGGCCGGGCTAGATCATGAGCAGTTCTTC
>TRBD1|TRBJ2-7|TRBV27|many
CASSPATGSFVGQYF
TGTGCCAGCAGTCCCGCGACAGGGAGTTTCGTTGGGCAGTACTTC
>NA|TRBJ1-2|TRBV5-1|many
CASSRDTRNDYGYTF
TGCGCCAGCAGCAGGGACACACGGAATGACTATGGCTACACCTTC
>NA|TRBJ1-5|TRBV3-1|many
CASSPGTQNQPQHF
TGTGCCAGCAGCCCCGGGACTCAAAATCAGCCCCAGCATTTT
>NA|TRBJ1-4|TRBV4-1|many
CASSPRGGGANEKLFF
TGCGCCAGCAGCCCCCGCGGGGGAGGCGCTAATGAAAAACTGTTTTTT
>NA|TRBJ2-5|TRBV28|many
CASSLSRTQYF
TGTGCCAGCAGTTTATCCAGGACCCAGTACTTC
>NA|TRBJ1-1|TRBV7-2|many
CASSYGRTEAFF
TGTGCCAGCAGCTACGGACGGACTGAAGCTTTCTTT
>NA|TRBJ1-1|TRBV4-1|NA
CASSQDSQTYTEAFF
TGCGCCAGCAGCCAAGATAGTCAGACCTACACTGAAGCTTTCTTT
>NA|TRBJ1-2|TRBV12-3/TRBV12-4|many
CASSILLGTSF
TGTGCCAGCAGCATACTCCTAGGGACATCCTTC
>NA|TRBJ2-4|TRBV28|many
CASSQGLAKNIQYF
TGTGCCAGCAGTCAGGGGCTAGCCAAAAACATTCAGTACTTC
>TRBD2|TRBJ2-3|TRBV2|many
CASNRTSSDTQYF
TGTGCCAGCAATAGGACTAGCTCAGATACGCAGTATTTT
>NA|TRBJ2-5|TRBV10-3|many
CAISDAGLAEETQYF
TGTGCCATCAGTGACGCGGGGTTAGCGGAAGAGACCCAGTACTTC
>NA|TRBJ2-3|TRBV28|many
CASSRDTTDTQYF
TGTGCCAGCAGTCGCGACACCACAGATACGCAGTATTTT
>TRBD1|TRBJ1-5|TRBV6-2/TRBV6-3|NA
CASTPGTGDQPQHF
TGTGCCAGCACCCCGGGGACAGGGGACCAGCCCCAGCATTTT
>NA|TRBJ2-5|TRBV20-1|many
CSARPSGGRLTQYF
TGCAGTGCTAGACCCTCCGGGGGCCGTTTGACCCAGTACTTC
>TRBD1|TRBJ1-1|TRBV16|many
CASSPENRGNTEAFF
TGTGCCAGCAGCCCAGAAAACAGGGGGAACACTGAAGCTTTCTTT
>NA|TRBJ2-2|TRBV7-8|many
CASSPQLNTGELFF
TGTGCCAGCAGCCCACAACTTAACACCGGGGAGCTGTTTTTT
>NA|TRBJ2-5|TRBV20-1|few
CSARIRQDGETQYF
TGCAGTGCTAGAATCCGACAGGACGGAGAGACCCAGTACTTC